This T cell receptor (beta chain) appears in the sequencing data of a study of blood T cell repertoires in COVID-19. Study-level background: Donors in the United States, Italy and Spain gave samples during acute or convalescent COVID-19.

Profiled with immunoSEQ multiplex PCR; TCRdb holds only in-frame clones, not every one. The data show some 50,000 clones, with over 75% seen just once and approximately 6.2% held by the top ten. Germline CDR1 reads SGHRS; CDR2 reads YFSETQ. The V segment lost 3 bases and the J segment 3 bases; nucleotides outside the gene matches: 14. The CDR3 spans 18 residues. This sequence originates from a man aged 40-55 years with acute or convalescent COVID-19. Source material: peripheral blood. The V call is TRBV5-1, the J call TRBJ1-4; 7 bases align to TRBD1. Here the CDR3 DNA reads TGCGCCAGCAGCTGGACAGGACCACCGTTAATAGCTAATGAAAAACTGTTTTTT. Its protein is CASSWTGPPLIANEKLFF.